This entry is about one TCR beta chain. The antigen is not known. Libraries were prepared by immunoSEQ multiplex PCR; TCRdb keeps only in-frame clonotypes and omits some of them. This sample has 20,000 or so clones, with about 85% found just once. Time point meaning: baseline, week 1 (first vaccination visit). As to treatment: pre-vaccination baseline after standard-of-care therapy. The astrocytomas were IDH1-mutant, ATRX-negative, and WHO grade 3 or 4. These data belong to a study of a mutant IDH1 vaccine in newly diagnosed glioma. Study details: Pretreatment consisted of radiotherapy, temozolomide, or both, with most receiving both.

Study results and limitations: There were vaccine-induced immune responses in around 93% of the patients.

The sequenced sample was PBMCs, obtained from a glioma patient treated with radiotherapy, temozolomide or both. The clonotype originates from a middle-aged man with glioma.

The CDR3 DNA sequence: TGTGCCAGCACCTACTGGGCCTCTGGAAACACCATATATTTT. It encodes CASTYWASGNTIYF. The chain links TRBV5-4 to TRBJ1-3; D gene unclear. Germline V CDR1 and CDR2: SGHNT, YYREEE (reference sequence). The CDR3 runs to 14 residues. V shed 6 bases and J shed 0 bases, with 10 bases lying between them.